Following are 6 T cell receptor beta chains from one sample sequenced in a study of breast tumors, draining lymph nodes, adjacent tissues. Breast cancer patients provided tissue from their axillary draining lymph nodes. MiXCR was run by TCRdb on the multiplex PCR reads, yielding one entry per CDR3 protein. Here the sample spans approximately 210,000 distinct CDR3 sequences, approximately 36% being singletons. Sequenced material: axillary lymph node tissue. The receptors derive from a female donor with breast cancer. Some clones in this sample may be carry-over from other donors' samples.

This clonotype has a count of ten or more. V and J are TRBV6-6 and TRBJ1-5; D not resolved. Germline loops: CDR1 MNHNY, CDR2 SVGAGI (reference sequence). This CDR3 is built from 12 residues. V was shortened by 7 bases and J by 3 bases, with 7 bases between the two germline ends. Written as DNA, the CDR3 is TGTGCCAGCACCGGGGACAATCAGCCCCAGCATTTT. It codes for CASTGDNQPQHF.

J is TRBJ2-7 and V is TRBV20-1; tentative D call: TRBD1 (6 bases). The germline V gene encodes CDR1 DFQATT and CDR2 SNEGSKA (reference sequence). The CDR3 loop spans 15 amino acids. With 3 bases removed from V and 2 bases from J, the gap between germline ends came to 17 bases. CDR3: CSARGQLPFPYEQYF. The CDR3, as DNA: TGCAGTGCTAGGGGACAACTACCTTTCCCCTACGAGCAGTACTTC.

In its sample, this clonotype was seen many times. The chain employs TRBV20-1 and TRBJ1-5, with 8 bases matching TRBD1. Losses at the gene ends were 6 bases for V and 1 base for J; bases not matched to a gene: 5. Germline V gene lookup returns CDR1 DFQATT and CDR2 SNEGSKA (reference sequence). The CDR3 is made up of 14 amino acids. CDR3 in DNA: TGCAGTGCCACGAGACAGGGGAGCAATCAGCCCCAGCATTTT. It encodes CSATRQGSNQPQHF.

This clonotype was seen more than once but under ten times. The CDR3 spells CASTPRRGTEAFF. CDR3 DNA sequence: TGTGCCAGTACCCCCAGGAGGGGCACTGAAGCTTTCTTT. The chain employs TRBV19 and TRBJ1-1, with a possible D match to TRBD1 (5 bases). Deletions cut 7 bases from V and 4 bases from J, with 13 bases between. CDR3 length: 13 residues. Germline-derived CDR1 and CDR2 are LNHDA and SQIVND (reference sequence).

V and J are TRBV29-1 and TRBJ1-2; the match to TRBD1 covers 9 bases. The CDR3 is 14 residues long. From germline, CDR1 is SQVTM and CDR2 ANQGSEA. Losses at the gene ends were 6 bases for V and 6 bases for J; bases not matched to a gene: 11. The CDR3 region has the DNA TGCAGCGTGGATAGCGACAGGGGGATTGATGGCTACACCTTC. Its translation is CSVDSDRGIDGYTF.

This clonotype was counted many times. The chain employs TRBV5-1 and TRBJ2-5; the D call may be TRBD1 or TRBD2 (5 bases each). This CDR3 contains 14 residues. Germline CDR1 SGHRS, CDR2 YFSETQ. Trimming cost V 3 bases and J 5 bases, with 14 bases left between them. The CDR3 nucleotides are TGCGCCAGCAGCTCCGGGACCGCGAAGGAGACCCAGTACTTC. It translates to CASSSGTAKETQYF. Using reference TRBV5-1 and TRBJ2-5 for the parts outside the CDR3, the full variable domain is KAGVTQTPRYLIKTRGQQVTLSCSPISGHRSVSWYQQTPGQGLQFLFEYFSETQRNKGNFPGRFSGRQFSNSRSEMNVSTLELGDSALYLCASSSGTAKETQYFGPGTRLLVL.